Listed here are 15 T cell receptor beta chains from one sample, sequenced in a study of T cell repertoires in cytomegalovirus infection. TCRdb reanalysed the reads using MiXCR and keeps one entry per CDR3 protein. The sample lists 250,000 or so distinct CDR3 sequences; around 8.7% were seen once. The sequenced sample was PBMCs. These receptors came from a human donor in good health (CMV status not recorded). Some clones in this sample may be carry-over from other donors' samples.

This clonotype was detected many times. The gene calls are TRBV7-6 and TRBJ2-2, with D hard to call. Germline-derived CDR1 and CDR2 are SGHVS and FNYEAQ. Trimming left V 2 bases short and J 4 bases short, with 8 bases between. This CDR3 spans 14 amino acids. CDR3 sequence (DNA): TGTGCCAGCAGCTTAACCACACCCACCGGGGAGCTGTTTTTT. This codes for CASSLTTPTGELFF.

In its sample, this clonotype was seen once. The V call is TRBV20-1, the J call TRBJ2-3; 8 positions match TRBD2. CDR3 size: 20 residues. Germline CDR1 DFQATT, CDR2 SNEGSKA (reference sequence). The junction had 27 bases not matched to a gene; V was cut back by 5 bases and J by 5 bases. The CDR3 here is CSADPDFLKRAGGGRDTQYF. The CDR3 nucleotides read TGCAGTGCTGACCCGGACTTTCTTAAACGTGCGGGAGGAGGTCGAGATACGCAGTATTTT.

This clonotype occurred many times. The rearrangement links TRBV7-2 to TRBJ2-7; D call uncertain. Trimming removed 5 bases from V and 7 bases from J, with 15 bases in between. Germline V gene sequence: CDR1 SGHTA, CDR2 FQGNSA. This CDR3 region has 13 residues. CDR3 sequence: CASSEGYRSEQYF. The CDR3 nucleotides are TGTGCCAGCAGCGAAGGGTACCGGTCGGAGCAGTACTTC. The full variable domain, with the rest looked up from reference TRBV7-2 and TRBJ2-7, is GAGVSQSPSNKVTEKGKDVELRCDPISGHTALYWYRQSLGQGLEFLIYFQGNSAPDKSGLPSDRFSAERTGGSVSTLTIQRTQQEDSAVYLCASSEGYRSEQYFGPGTRLTVT.

This CDR3 reads CSVVTKGSTDTQYF. The DNA for the CDR3 is TGCAGCGTTGTAACAAAGGGGAGCACAGATACGCAGTATTTT. The chain has TRBV29-1 and TRBJ2-3; a possible D gene is TRBD1 (5 bases). This CDR3 spans 14 amino acids. The V gene lost 4 bases and the J gene lost 0 bases, with 11 bases spanning the gap. CDR1 is SQVTM and CDR2 is ANQGSEA in the germline V gene.

In its sample, this clonotype was seen many times. The chain recombines TRBV7-2 with TRBJ2-3, with 8 bases that match TRBD2. Trimming at V came to 5 bases and at J to 0 bases, leaving 7 bases not matched to a gene. This CDR3 is built from 16 residues. In germline, CDR1 is SGHTA, CDR2 FQGNSA. This CDR3 reads CASSQRLATSTDTQYF. As DNA, the CDR3 is TGTGCCAGCAGCCAACGACTAGCGACTAGCACAGATACGCAGTATTTT.

This clonotype was counted many times. The V call is TRBV7-2, the J call TRBJ2-2; no clear D. The CDR3 is 14 residues long. V lost 2 bases, J lost 4 bases, and 8 bases lay in between. Per the germline V gene, CDR1 is SGHTA and CDR2 is FQGNSA. CDR3 nucleotides: TGTGCCAGCAGCTTATACGTTGTCACCGGGGAGCTGTTTTTT. The encoded protein is CASSLYVVTGELFF.

This clonotype was counted ten times or more. The chain links TRBV7-2 to TRBJ2-1, with 7 bases aligning to TRBD2. The CDR3 runs 15 residues. Trimming removed 0 bases from V and 6 bases from J; junction bases left unmatched: 5. Germline-derived CDR1 and CDR2 are SGHTA and FQGNSA. The DNA of the CDR3 is TGTGCCAGCAGCTTAGCGGCGGGAGAATTCAATGAGCAGTTCTTC. Residues: CASSLAAGEFNEQFF.

At least ten counts were recorded for this clonotype. This rearrangement joins TRBV7-2 to TRBJ2-2; D perhaps matches TRBD1 (6 bases). Germline V gene data show CDR1 as SGHTA and CDR2 as FQGNSA. The CDR3 length is 14 residues. Deletions cut 4 bases from V and 6 bases from J, with 12 bases between. The CDR3 region is CASSSYGGPGELFF. The DNA for the CDR3 is TGTGCCAGCAGCTCCTATGGGGGCCCCGGGGAGCTGTTTTTT.

This clonotype was observed at least ten times. The chain is built from TRBV6-1 and TRBJ2-2; 8 nucleotides align to TRBD1. CDR3 length equals 17 residues. The V gene's germline CDR1 is MNHNS and CDR2 SASEGT. V gave up 7 bases and J gave up 2 bases; unmatched junction bases: 12. CDR3 nucleotides: TGTGCCAGCACTAGAACAGGGGGAAACCTTAACACCGGGGAGCTGTTTTTT. This gives the protein CASTRTGGNLNTGELFF.

This clonotype showed up just a few times. The chain carries TRBV20-1 and TRBJ1-6; D is ambiguous. CDR1 and CDR2 (germline): DFQATT, SNEGSKA (reference sequence). The CDR3 totals 17 residues. The V and J ends lost 0 bases and 7 bases respectively, with 19 bases between them. The CDR3 DNA reads TGCAGTGCTAGAGATCCCGCCATCGGGGTTGGAAATTCACCCCTCCACTTT. This sequence encodes CSARDPAIGVGNSPLHF.

Ten or more counts support this clonotype. The CDR3 DNA is TGTGCCAGCAGCACCCTCGCGGTTGGCACTGAAGCTTTCTTT. It encodes CASSTLAVGTEAFF. The genes are TRBV7-6 and TRBJ1-1; no reliable D call. The V gene lost 5 bases and the J gene lost 4 bases, with 14 bases spanning the gap. From germline, CDR1 is SGHVS and CDR2 FNYEAQ. CDR3 length: 14 residues.

This clonotype was counted a few times. The V call is TRBV30, the J call TRBJ1-6; D perhaps matches TRBD1 (5 bases). The germline V gene encodes CDR1 GTSNPN and CDR2 SVGIG (reference sequence). There are 15 residues in the CDR3. The V end was cut by 2 bases, the J end by 7 bases, with 15 bases between. The CDR3 region is CAWSMTRGANSPLHF. The CDR3, as DNA: TGTGCCTGGAGTATGACCCGCGGGGCGAATTCACCCCTCCACTTT.

This clonotype was seen more than once but under ten times. The chain combines TRBV14 with TRBJ1-3; unclear D gene. The V gene's germline CDR1 is SGHDN and CDR2 FVKESK. The CDR3 is made up of 16 amino acids. Trimming took off 6 bases at V and 0 bases at J, with 15 bases between the two ends. The chain's CDR3 is CASSYFRDGSGNTIYF. The CDR3 DNA reads TGTGCCAGCAGTTACTTTCGTGACGGCTCTGGAAACACCATATATTTT.

This clonotype was seen more than once but under ten times. The V and J genes are TRBV7-2 and TRBJ2-3; 12 nucleotides agree with TRBD2. The germline CDR1 and CDR2 sequences are SGHTA and FQGNSA. This CDR3 comprises 20 residues. V trimming: 2 bases; J trimming: 3 bases; junction bases outside the gene matches: 15. The CDR3 sequence: CASSLTPPASGGARTDTQYF. CDR3 nucleotide sequence: TGTGCCAGCAGCTTAACCCCCCCGGCTAGCGGGGGGGCCAGGACAGATACGCAGTATTTT. Supplemented by reference TRBV7-2 and TRBJ2-3, the full variable domain reads GAGVSQSPSNKVTEKGKDVELRCDPISGHTALYWYRQSLGQGLEFLIYFQGNSAPDKSGLPSDRFSAERTGGSVSTLTIQRTQQEDSAVYLCASSLTPPASGGARTDTQYFGPGTRLTVL.

This clonotype was recorded a few times. The chain couples TRBV7-9 to TRBJ2-1; 7 positions agree with TRBD1. Germline CDR1 reads SEHNR; CDR2 reads FQNEAQ (reference sequence). This CDR3 spans 15 amino acids. V was pared by 1 base and J by 3 bases, with 3 bases of the junction left unmatched. In nucleotides, the CDR3 is TGTGCCAGCAGCTTAGTGGGACAGCTCTACAATGAGCAGTTCTTC. Its translation is CASSLVGQLYNEQFF.